Here is one T cell receptor beta chain with its context. Only in-frame clones appear in the TCRdb table, and some are missing; sequencing was by immunoSEQ multiplex PCR. The table shows 150,000 to 200,000 clones, with about 91% occurring only once. The V end lost 6 bases, the J end lost 0 bases, and 14 bases lay between the germline ends. This CDR3 region has 15 residues. From germline, CDR1 is SNHLY and CDR2 FYNNEI. The sample belongs to a study of control samples from healthy donors and cancer patients. J is TRBJ1-1 and V is TRBV2; D unclear. The source material was blood. This receptor was identified in a woman aged 40 to 50 in good health. The CDR3 DNA reads as TGTGCCAGCAGCCTAGAGGAACAGCTGAACACTGAAGCTTTCTTT. The encoded protein is CASSLEEQLNTEAFF.